What follows are 23 T cell receptor beta chains derived from one specimen sequenced in a study of cytomegalovirus exposure and HLA in healthy donors. The table came from immunoSEQ multiplex PCR; TCRdb's copy has only in-frame clones and leaves some out. In the table there are 140,000 or so clones, 85% to 90% of which are singletons. The source material was PBMCs. The receptors here all came from a woman in her 30s in good health and CMV-seropositive.

This rearrangement joins TRBV9 to TRBJ1-1; D gene unclear. The germline V gene has CDR1 SGDLS and CDR2 YYNGEE. CDR3 size: 15 residues. Trimming removed 4 bases at V and 1 base at J, with 14 bases between. The CDR3 reads CASSPGGPWNTEAFF. The CDR3 DNA sequence: TGTGCCAGCAGCCCTGGAGGGCCGTGGAACACTGAAGCTTTCTTT.

The sample holds a few counts of this clone. The chain employs TRBV25-1 and TRBJ2-7; D might be TRBD1 (6 bases). The CDR3 is 13 residues long. Germline V CDR1 and CDR2: MGHDK, SYGVNS. Trimming stripped 4 bases from V and 3 bases from J, with 10 bases between. The DNA for the CDR3 is TGTGCCAGCAGTGCCAGGGGCAACTACGAGCAGTACTTC. It specifies CASSARGNYEQYF.

In DNA, the CDR3 is TGTGCCAGCAGTTGGGACAGCTACAATGAGCAGTTCTTC. This codes for CASSWDSYNEQFF. The chain couples TRBV6-5 to TRBJ2-1, with TRBD1 matching over 7 bases. Germline CDR1 reads MNHEY; CDR2 reads SVGAGI. Unmatched junction bases numbered 0, after V lost 4 bases and J lost 3 bases. This CDR3 spans 13 amino acids.

The chain has TRBV6-9 and TRBJ1-2; the D gene is possibly TRBD1 (6 bases). V was pared by 5 bases and J by 3 bases, with 13 bases between. CDR3 length: 14 amino acids. Germline CDR1 MNHGY, CDR2 SVAAGI. The CDR3: CASSLLQGDYGYTF. For the CDR3, the DNA is TGTGCCAGCAGTCTACTACAGGGAGACTATGGCTACACCTTC.

V usage is TRBV6-6 and J usage is TRBJ2-3, with D unclear. CDR3 length: 15 residues. The V gene lost 2 bases and the J gene lost 5 bases, with 14 bases spanning the gap. Germline-derived CDR1 and CDR2 are MNHNY and SVGAGI (reference sequence). The CDR3 region is CASSYPAAAGDTQYF. DNA for the CDR3: TGTGCCAGCAGTTACCCGGCTGCGGCCGGAGATACGCAGTATTTT.

This chain uses TRBV5-4 with TRBJ2-3, with TRBD1 as a possible D gene (6 bases). CDR1 and CDR2 from the germline V gene are SGHNT and YYREEE (reference sequence). CDR3 length equals 15 residues. The V and J ends lost 5 bases and 2 bases respectively, with 15 bases between them. The CDR3 sequence: CASSRVGAPTDTQYF. DNA for the CDR3: TGTGCCAGCAGTCGTGTGGGGGCCCCCACAGATACGCAGTATTTT.

This clone appeared a few times. This chain joins TRBV5-1 and TRBJ1-2, with 9 positions matching TRBD1. The V and J ends lost 4 bases and 4 bases, in that order; junction bases with no gene match: 5. CDR3 length equals 14 residues. Germline CDR1 SGHRS, CDR2 YFSETQ. This chain's CDR3 is CASSPGQGSYGYTF. The CDR3 coding sequence is TGCGCCAGCAGCCCGGGACAGGGCAGCTATGGCTACACCTTC.

The chain carries TRBV2 and TRBJ1-4; maybe TRBD1 (5 bases). Germline assignment: CDR1 SNHLY and CDR2 FYNNEI. V lost 4 bases and J lost 5, with 14 bases in between. The CDR3 contains 15 residues. The CDR3: CASSGVTGLNEKLFF. In DNA form, the CDR3 reads TGTGCCAGCAGTGGGGTAACAGGATTGAATGAAAAACTGTTTTTT. Based on the CDR3 plus reference TRBV2 and TRBJ1-4, the full variable domain is EPEVTQTPSHQVTQMGQEVILRCVPISNHLYFYWYRQILGQKVEFLVSFYNNEISEKSEIFDDQFSVERPDGSNFTLKIRSTKLEDSAMYFCASSGVTGLNEKLFFGSGTQLSVL.

The V call is TRBV5-4, the J call TRBJ2-5, with TRBD1 matching over 8 bases. The J segment lost 2 bases and the V segment lost 4 bases, leaving 4 bases of the junction unmatched. This CDR3 region has 14 residues. Per the germline V gene, CDR1 is SGHNT and CDR2 is YYREEE (reference sequence). The CDR3, as DNA: TGTGCCAGCAGCCAGGACAGGGCTCAAGAGACCCAGTACTTC. This codes for CASSQDRAQETQYF. Drawing the rest from reference TRBV5-4 and TRBJ2-5, the complete variable domain is ETGVTQSPTHLIKTRGQQVTLRCSSQSGHNTVSWYQQALGQGPQFIFQYYREEENGRGNFPPRFSGLQFPNYSSELNVNALELDDSALYLCASSQDRAQETQYFGPGTRLLVL.

The chain uses TRBV25-1 and TRBJ2-2; a weak D match, TRBD2 (8 bases). Per the germline V gene, CDR1 is MGHDK and CDR2 is SYGVNS. With 5 bases removed from V and 4 bases from J, the gap between germline ends came to 17 bases. This CDR3 region has 16 residues. The CDR3 DNA reads as TGTGCCAGCAGTCGGGGGGGGCCAGGGGGCACCGGGGAGCTGTTTTTT. The encoded protein is CASSRGGPGGTGELFF.

The rearrangement uses TRBV5-1 and TRBJ1-1, with D tentatively TRBD1 (5 bases). V was trimmed by 1 base and J by 3 bases, leaving 10 bases between them. Germline lookup yields CDR1 SGHRS and CDR2 YFSETQ. The CDR3 has 14 amino acids. CDR3: CASSLILGDTEAFF. Here the CDR3 DNA reads TGCGCCAGCAGCTTGATTCTAGGGGACACTGAAGCTTTCTTT.

This rearrangement joins TRBV18 to TRBJ1-1; 7 bases align to TRBD1. This CDR3 is built from 14 residues. The V and J ends lost 4 bases and 4 bases, in that order; junction bases with no gene match: 6. CDR1 and CDR2 from the germline V gene are KGHSH and LQKENI. The CDR3 spells CASSLYRGGTEAFF. The CDR3 nucleotides read TGTGCCAGCTCACTTTACAGGGGTGGCACTGAAGCTTTCTTT.

J is TRBJ1-4 and V is TRBV7-9; maybe TRBD1 (6 bases). This CDR3 is 16 amino acids long. Germline loops: CDR1 SEHNR, CDR2 FQNEAQ (reference sequence). Trimming took off 5 bases at V and 1 base at J, with 14 bases between the two ends. The CDR3 DNA sequence: TGTGCCAGCAGCGCGATGCTCAGGGGAACTAATGAAAAACTGTTTTTT. Its translation: CASSAMLRGTNEKLFF.

The chain links TRBV29-1 to TRBJ2-7, with D tentatively TRBD1 (6 bases). Germline assignment: CDR1 SQVTM and CDR2 ANQGSEA. The CDR3 contains 11 residues. The germline V and J ends were trimmed by 2 bases and 5 bases, with 7 bases remaining between them. The CDR3 is CSVERGNEQYF. The CDR3 bases are TGCAGCGTTGAAAGGGGGAACGAGCAGTACTTC.

The rearrangement uses TRBV29-1 and TRBJ2-5, with TRBD2 identical over 10 bases. Germline CDR1 is SQVTM and CDR2 is ANQGSEA. This CDR3 contains 15 residues. Trimming at V came to 4 bases and at J to 5 bases, leaving 10 bases not matched to a gene. This CDR3 is CSVGGLAALRETQYF. The CDR3 DNA reads TGCAGCGTTGGAGGACTAGCGGCTTTAAGGGAGACCCAGTACTTC.

In nucleotides, the CDR3 is TGTGCCAGCAGTTCCGGACAGAGAAACGGCTACACCTTC. It codes for CASSSGQRNGYTF. The chain is built from TRBV2 and TRBJ1-2; D possibly corresponds to TRBD1 (6 bases). Germline loops: CDR1 SNHLY, CDR2 FYNNEI. V gave up 5 bases and J gave up 8 bases, with 15 bases separating them. The CDR3 has 13 amino acids.

The chain couples TRBV19 to TRBJ2-7, with TRBD2 matching 10 bases. V was clipped by 5 bases and J by 1 base; unmatched bases: 5. Germline loops: CDR1 LNHDA, CDR2 SQIVND (reference sequence). The CDR3 is 15 residues long. CDR3 in amino acids: CASSPSGLASYEQYF. CDR3 bases: TGTGCCAGTAGTCCGTCGGGACTAGCGTCCTACGAGCAGTACTTC.

The chain combines TRBV28 with TRBJ1-2, with D perhaps matching TRBD1 (5 bases). Trimming left V 6 bases short and J 12 bases short, with 17 bases between. The CDR3 is 12 amino acids. Per germline, CDR1 MDHEN and CDR2 SYDVKM. The CDR3: CASSTGLRGHTF. The CDR3 DNA reads as TGTGCCAGCAGCACGGGACTTCGAGGACACACCTTC.

This chain links TRBV19 with TRBJ2-1; 7 bases match TRBD2. The CDR3 contains 16 residues. Germline CDR1 and CDR2: LNHDA and SQIVND (reference sequence). J was trimmed by 12 bases and V by 10 bases; bases with no gene match: 24. CDR3 sequence: CATTPESSGLMIGQFF. The CDR3 region has the DNA TGTGCCACCACACCTGAATCTAGCGGACTAATGATAGGGCAGTTCTTC.

The V and J genes are TRBV28 and TRBJ2-2; weak D call: TRBD1 (5 bases). Trimming cost V 6 bases and J 2 bases, with 25 bases left between them. Germline CDR1 MDHEN, CDR2 SYDVKM. This CDR3 has 19 amino acids. Here the CDR3 reads CASSPILPNRSGNTGELFF. CDR3 in DNA: TGTGCCAGCAGCCCGATCCTTCCAAACAGGTCTGGAAACACCGGGGAGCTGTTTTTT.

This sequence joins TRBV9 and TRBJ1-2, with 12 nucleotides matching TRBD1. CDR1 is SGDLS and CDR2 is YYNGEE in the germline V gene. The CDR3 sequence is 14 residues long. The V gene end was trimmed by 5 bases and the J gene end by 5 bases; junction bases not matched to a gene: 4. DNA of the CDR3: TGTGCCAGCAGGGGGACAGGGGGCTCGTATGGCTACACCTTC. Amino acid sequence: CASRGTGGSYGYTF.

The chain has TRBV6-6 and TRBJ1-1; no reliable D call. With 2 bases removed from V and 0 bases from J, the gap between germline ends came to 10 bases. This CDR3 has 15 amino acids. Germline CDR1 is MNHNY and CDR2 is SVGAGI (reference sequence). The CDR3 here is CASSYQREVNTEAFF. The CDR3 DNA sequence: TGTGCCAGCAGTTACCAAAGGGAGGTGAACACTGAAGCTTTCTTT.

This sequence joins TRBV6-1 and TRBJ2-7, with 9 bases matching TRBD1. With V trimmed by 4 bases and J by 0 bases, 7 bases remained unmatched. The CDR3 extends over 16 amino acids. Germline V gene sequence: CDR1 MNHNS, CDR2 SASEGT. This CDR3 reads CASSASTGGLSYEQYF. DNA of the CDR3: TGTGCCAGCAGTGCCTCTACAGGGGGCCTCTCCTACGAGCAGTACTTC.